This T cell receptor (beta chain) derives from a study of Ad26.COV2.S vaccination and SARS-CoV-2 variants (dated by TCRdb to the early 2020s). Regarding the study in general: Donors in the vaccine arm were drawn from COV1001, a multicentre, randomized, double-blind, placebo-controlled phase I-IIa trial testing Ad26.COV2.S in healthy adults. Dosing of Ad26.COV2.S was intramuscular, at either 5x10^10 or 1x10^11 viral particles, delivered as one shot or as two shots spaced 56 days apart. Sequencing of the TCRbeta repertoire served to evaluate the specificity and breadth of SARS-CoV-2-reactive T cell receptors following Ad26.COV2.S vaccination. The TCR-sequenced set comprised around 30 samples: some 20 Ad26.COV2.S vaccine recipients, 5 placebo recipients and 8 SARS-CoV-2 convalescent individuals. Trial participants were randomized into five groups of five: low-dose or high-dose Ad26.COV2.S given once or twice, or placebo on both occasions. Blinding of investigators to trial group allocation was maintained during experiments and outcome assessment. What the study reported, not specific to this receptor: The study was not powered to compare responses between vaccine doses or regimens. The authors noted that total T cell responses may have been underestimated by the TCR breadth and depth analyses. Comparable non-spike TCR breadth was observed between vaccine and placebo recipients, consistent with only spike being contained in the vaccine. Substantial breadth of spike-specific CD8+ and CD4+ T cell responses was reported after vaccination. Ad26.COV2.S recipients had higher spike-specific TCR breadth than placebo recipients (P = 0.0014).

The immunoSEQ Assay was used to sequence TCRbeta CDR3 regions. After extraction, genomic DNA underwent amplification by bias-controlled multiplex PCR, followed by high-throughput sequencing. From the authors' description of their analysis: To quantify the absolute abundance of each unique TCRbeta CDR3 region, sequences were collapsed and filtered. T cell fraction was estimated by normalizing TCRbeta template counts to usable DNA, which was measured by amplifying reference genes present in all nucleated cells. Repertoire TCRs were annotated as SARS-CoV-2-specific when V gene, CDR3 amino acid sequence and J gene were exactly matched to a known reactive TCR set. MIRA supplied the reference SARS-CoV-2 TCR set, which was filtered for enrichment in COVID-19-positive ImmuneCODE repertoires so that public or cross-reactive TCRs were removed. Using the MIRA antigens, annotated TCRs were further analysed by specific ORF or by position within an ORF. Breadth was defined as the number of annotated unique rearrangements divided by the total number of unique productive rearrangements, and depth was defined as the summed frequency of the annotated unique rearrangements. Two-sided Wilcoxon rank-sum tests were used to compare TCR breadth between groups. TCRdb retrieved this table from immuneACCESS and kept in-frame rearrangements only. Not all clones are present; in checked studies, unresolved V genes account for under half, and no reason is known for the remainder. That table gives V, J and clone size, and the DNA gave D and trimming. The table for this sample lists more than 300,000 clones; about 86% of them were counted only once. The ten largest clones represent under 2% of the sample.

In the case of this clone: This clone's antigen is unknown. No base qualities exist here, and no much larger clone lies one base off it.

This specimen's treatment or condition label, interpreted: roughly 18 received Ad26.COV2.S at low or high dose, single or two shots; 5 received placebo; per-sample allocation not given. For vaccine and placebo recipients, the sequenced repertoires came from samples collected on day 63 after the first injection. Cohort 1b enrolled about 25 adults aged 18-55 years at a single site in Boston, USA, between 29 July and 7 August 2020. Ad26.COV2.S consisted of a replication-incompetent adenovirus type 26 vector by which a prefusion-stabilized SARS-CoV-2 spike protein from the original Wuhan strain was expressed. CDR1 is given as LNHDA and CDR2 as SQIVND, both from the germline V gene (reference sequence). Trimming takes 3 bases from V and 0 bases from J, and the germline ends sit 12 bases apart. The CDR3 covers 16 residues, taking in both the cysteine and the phenylalanine. The kept DNA is CDR3 alone, 48 bases in frame from the first base.

The material was peripheral blood, obtained in a trial of Ad26.COV2.S vaccine versus placebo. The rearrangement combines TRBV19 with TRBJ1-3; a tentative D match to TRBD1 spans 5 bases. The receptor was derived from a person aged 18-65 years who received the Ad26.COV2.S COVID-19 vaccine or a placebo. The DNA is TGTGCCAGTAGTATTTTGGGACCCTCCTCTGGAAACACCATATATTTT. This is translated as CASSILGPSSGNTIYF.